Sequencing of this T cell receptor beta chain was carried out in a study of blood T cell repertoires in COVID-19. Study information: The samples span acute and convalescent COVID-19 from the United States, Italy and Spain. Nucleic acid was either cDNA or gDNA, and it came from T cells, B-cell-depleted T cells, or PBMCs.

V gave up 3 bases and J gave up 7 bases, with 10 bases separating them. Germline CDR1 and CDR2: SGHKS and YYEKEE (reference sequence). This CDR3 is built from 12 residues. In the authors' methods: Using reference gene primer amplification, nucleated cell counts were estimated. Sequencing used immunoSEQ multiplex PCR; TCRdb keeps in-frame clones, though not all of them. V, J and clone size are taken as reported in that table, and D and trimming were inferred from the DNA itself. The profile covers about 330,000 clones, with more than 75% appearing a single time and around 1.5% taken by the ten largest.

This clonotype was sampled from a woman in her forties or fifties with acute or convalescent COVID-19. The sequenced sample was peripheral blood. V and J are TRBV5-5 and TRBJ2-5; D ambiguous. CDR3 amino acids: CASSSTRWTQYF. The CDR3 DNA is TGTGCCAGCAGCTCTACGAGGTGGACCCAGTACTTC.